These 15 T cell receptor beta chains were sequenced from one sample in a study of shared T cell receptors in the human thymus. Using immunoSEQ multiplex PCR, the repertoire was profiled, and TCRdb retains in-frame clones only, with some absent. The data contain over 450,000 clones, approximately 78% of them singletons. The data were also submitted as part of a second study, on human thymus T cells.

The sequencing input was thymocytes. Receptor source: a boy less than two years old with a congenital heart defect.

The table lists this clone with a few counts. The V gene is TRBV5-1, the J gene TRBJ2-2, with 11 nucleotides matching TRBD2. The V gene's germline CDR1 is SGHRS and CDR2 YFSETQ. The CDR3 is 17 residues long. V lost 2 bases, J lost 5 bases, and 8 bases stayed unmatched. CDR3 sequence: CASSLIAGGPRTGELFF. The CDR3 DNA follows: TGCGCCAGCAGCTTAATAGCGGGAGGGCCAAGGACCGGGGAGCTGTTTTTT.

Remarks on this clone: Other DNA sequences in this sample translate to the same CDR3. The chain recombines TRBV5-1 with TRBJ2-1, with TRBD2 identical over 8 bases. The germline V gene encodes CDR1 SGHRS and CDR2 YFSETQ. J gave up 4 bases and V 0 bases, and 3 bases lay outside the gene matches. This CDR3 is built from 15 residues. The CDR3 reads CASSLGLAGYNEQFF. CDR3 coding DNA: TGCGCCAGCAGCTTGGGGCTAGCGGGTTACAATGAGCAGTTCTTC.

The V call is TRBV27, the J call TRBJ2-7; TRBD2 agrees at 9 bases. The trim removed 6 bases at V and 0 bases at J, leaving 9 bases unmatched. This CDR3 region has 16 residues. Germline CDR1 reads MNHEY; CDR2 reads SMNVEV (reference sequence). Written as DNA, the CDR3 is TGTGCCAGCAGGCCGCGGGGGGGAAAAAGCTCCTACGAGCAGTACTTC. Protein sequence: CASRPRGGKSSYEQYF.

The V and J genes are TRBV27 and TRBJ1-2, with D possibly matching TRBD1 (6 bases). The CDR3 covers 13 residues. Germline lookup yields CDR1 MNHEY and CDR2 SMNVEV (reference sequence). Trimming took 4 bases from V and 4 from J, leaving 10 bases between them. CDR3: CASSSTGPYGYTF. The CDR3 nucleotides read TGTGCCAGCAGTTCGACAGGTCCCTATGGCTACACCTTC.

The rearrangement uses TRBV29-1 and TRBJ1-2; possibly TRBD1 for D (5 bases). CDR1 is SQVTM, CDR2 ANQGSEA, per germline. V was pared by 4 bases and J by 0 bases, with 9 bases between. This CDR3 spans 13 amino acids. The CDR3 coding sequence is TGCAGCGTTGTATGGACATCTAACTATGGCTACACCTTC. It specifies CSVVWTSNYGYTF.

The chain is built from TRBV27 and TRBJ1-4, with TRBD1 matching over 7 bases. The CDR3 is 15 residues long. The germline V gene encodes CDR1 MNHEY and CDR2 SMNVEV (reference sequence). The junction had 6 bases not matched to a gene; V was cut back by 1 base and J by 7 bases. For the CDR3, the DNA is TGTGCCAGCAGTTTATTAGGGGGCCCGGGTGAAAAACTGTTTTTT. It translates to CASSLLGGPGEKLFF.

This clone was found a few times. The gene calls are TRBV5-6 and TRBJ1-1, with D possibly being TRBD1 (5 bases). The germline CDR1 and CDR2 sequences are SGHDT and YYEEEE. The CDR3 extends over 14 amino acids. V was pared by 5 bases and J by 3 bases, with 14 bases between. The CDR3 DNA sequence: TGTGCCAGCAGTCGAGGCAGGGTGGACACTGAAGCTTTCTTT. Translating it yields CASSRGRVDTEAFF.

This clone has only a few counts. The chain employs TRBV27 and TRBJ2-5; 12 bases match TRBD1. The germline V gene has CDR1 MNHEY and CDR2 SMNVEV (reference sequence). This CDR3 is built from 16 residues. J lost 5 bases, V lost 5 bases, and 9 bases had no gene match. This chain's CDR3 is CASSIAGTGGRETQYF. The CDR3 region has the DNA TGTGCCAGCAGTATAGCCGGGACAGGGGGCAGGGAGACCCAGTACTTC.

The chain recombines TRBV27 with TRBJ2-3, with D hard to call. Germline lookup yields CDR1 MNHEY and CDR2 SMNVEV (reference sequence). The CDR3 runs 15 residues. V was cut by 5 bases and J by 2 bases, with 14 bases left in between. CDR3 amino acids: CASSPRYGATDTQYF. The CDR3 DNA reads as TGTGCCAGCAGTCCCCGGTATGGAGCCACAGATACGCAGTATTTT.

The chain is built from TRBV5-1 and TRBJ2-1, with 14 bases matching TRBD2. Trimming cost V 0 bases and J 10 bases; bases outside gene matches: 12. Germline CDR1 SGHRS, CDR2 YFSETQ. The CDR3 is 18 amino acids. CDR3 DNA: TGCGCCAGCAGCTTGGTTGTGCAAGGGACTAGCGGGAGTTGGGAGCAGTTCTTC. This sequence encodes CASSLVVQGTSGSWEQFF.

This chain connects TRBV7-8 to TRBJ2-1, with 14 bases aligning to TRBD2. V dropped 5 bases and J dropped 2; count of bases not matched to a gene: 8. There are 18 residues in the CDR3. Germline V gene data show CDR1 as SGHVS and CDR2 as FQNEAQ. As DNA, the CDR3 is TGTGCCAGCAGCGGAGCCGGGACTAGCGGGAGTCCCTACAATGAGCAGTTCTTC. Amino acids: CASSGAGTSGSPYNEQFF.

This rearrangement joins TRBV5-1 to TRBJ2-5, with TRBD2 matching 7 bases. CDR3 size: 15 residues. Losses at the gene ends were 4 bases for V and 1 base for J; bases not matched to a gene: 7. CDR1 is SGHRS, CDR2 YFSETQ, per germline. The CDR3 is CASSPSSGGQETQYF. CDR3 coding DNA: TGCGCCAGCAGCCCTTCTAGCGGAGGCCAAGAGACCCAGTACTTC.

This clone was seen only a few times. V usage is TRBV19 and J usage is TRBJ2-7; tentative D call: TRBD1 (6 bases). V was clipped by 1 base and J by 3 bases, with 13 bases between them. This CDR3 region has 15 residues. The germline V gene encodes CDR1 LNHDA and CDR2 SQIVND (reference sequence). The CDR3 sequence: CASSIGGQGFYEQYF. The CDR3 DNA follows: TGTGCCAGTAGTATAGGGGGGCAGGGATTCTACGAGCAGTACTTC.

Remarks on this clone: The sample carries other DNA sequences with the same CDR3. The chain is built from TRBV27 and TRBJ2-7; maybe TRBD2 (5 bases). CDR3 size: 13 residues. Germline lookup yields CDR1 MNHEY and CDR2 SMNVEV (reference sequence). Trimming took off 0 bases at V and 4 bases at J, with 7 bases between the two ends. The DNA of the CDR3 is TGTGCCAGCAGTTTATCCCCGGGGTACGAGCAGTACTTC. Translation gives CASSLSPGYEQYF.

The V and J genes are TRBV1 and TRBJ2-7; the table's D call, TRBD1, was not checked against the DNA. TRBV1 is labeled a pseudogene. The CDR3 contains 17 residues. CDR3 sequence reads: CTSSRKRARVHPYEQYF. The CDR3 region has the DNA TGCACCAGCAGCCGCAAAAGAGCCAGGGTCCATCCCTACGAGCAGTACTTC.